This TCR beta chain was recorded in a study of T cell changes during pregnancy in multiple sclerosis. This clone has just one count. Using immunoSEQ multiplex PCR, the repertoire was profiled, and TCRdb retains in-frame clones only, with some absent. The profile shows about 70,000 clones, more than 90% of them singletons. The starting material was peripheral blood, obtained in the first trimester of pregnancy. The receptor was derived from a female donor with multiple sclerosis, enrolled in a pregnancy study.

CDR3 residues: CASSLASSGSYNEQFF. For the CDR3, the DNA is TGTGCCAGCAGCTTGGCCTCTTCGGGTTCCTACAATGAGCAGTTCTTC. The chain combines TRBV5-4 with TRBJ2-1; D uncertain. Germline loops: CDR1 SGHNT, CDR2 YYREEE (reference sequence). Between the trimmed V and J ends, which lost 0 bases and 1 base, there was a span of 11 bases. CDR3 length: 16 residues.